The rows below give T cell receptor beta chains drawn from one sample of a study of beta chain features in type 1 diabetes. Method: immunoSEQ multiplex PCR; TCRdb's copy keeps in-frame clones and lacks some. The sample records approximately 380,000 clones, approximately 16% being singletons. Material: naive CD4+ T cells from blood. The receptor set was obtained from a young woman in good health. The conserved cysteine and the conserved F or W are not part of the CDR3 here. The order of the fields is J gene, V gene, CDR3 protein.

>TRBJ2-1|TRBV28
ASTLSGRFYNEQF
>TRBJ2-7|TRBV7-9
ASSSYRGPYEQY
>TRBJ2-1|TRBV7-9
ASSLTGGYNEQF
>TRBJ2-2|TRBV4-3
ASSQDRGHTGELF
>TRBJ2-3|TRBV29-1
SVQRTSEDTQY
>TRBJ2-7|TRBV28
ASSYGRGSEQY
>TRBJ1-5|TRBV18
ASSRGGSNQPQH
>TRBJ2-7|TRBV7-9
ASSSLGTSGSKAEQY
>TRBJ2-7|TRBV6-5
ASSSRTGLDEQY
>TRBJ2-7|TRBV30
AWSLQAEHEQY
>TRBJ2-5|TRBV29-1
SVARAGETQY
>TRBJ2-2|TRBV25-1
ASSDYGASTGELF
>TRBJ2-1|TRBV30
AWSQAGGYHNEQF
>TRBJ2-1|TRBV11-2
ASSLGSTSGSLDEQF
>TRBJ2-3|TRBV7-9
ASSGGLGQGADTQY
>TRBJ2-1|TRBV30
AWSGGGLGLVLF
>TRBJ2-5|TRBV7-2
ASSLSAGVETQY
>TRBJ1-5|TRBV28
ASSRDNNQPQH
>TRBJ2-1|TRBV28
ASSLGVLARNEQF
>TRBJ2-5|TRBV10-1
ASSERGTGQETQY
>TRBJ1-5|TRBV6-5
ASSSQVNQPQH
>TRBJ2-7|TRBV10-3
AISESGRGQGSSYEQY
>TRBJ1-1|TRBV20-1
SATGGTEAF
>TRBJ1-2|TRBV29-1
SVARGSPYYGYT
>TRBJ2-1|TRBV7-9
ASSLAEEYNEQF
>TRBJ2-1|TRBV7-9
ASSLERTDNEQF
>TRBJ2-7|TRBV11-1
ASSSGTGSSEQY
>TRBJ2-7|TRBV9
ASEREGRYEQY
>TRBJ1-1|TRBV29-1
SAGGRQMNTEAF
>TRBJ2-2|TRBV5-4
ASSLGSGGTGELF
>TRBJ2-3|TRBV5-1
ATPSTSGRGTDTQY
>TRBJ2-5|TRBV27
ASSSKGHRSGTQY
>TRBJ1-1|TRBV18
ASGQGPNTEAF
>TRBJ2-2|TRBV9
ASSVGQGRTGELF
>TRBJ2-3|TRBV29-1
SVQTLDVRGTQY
>TRBJ1-2|TRBV5-1
ASSLTTGNYGYT
>TRBJ2-1|TRBV11-2
ASSFTENEQF
>TRBJ1-2|TRBV30
AWSNPTGAIYGYT
>TRBJ2-2|TRBV6-6
ASSGRQGSYTGELF
>TRBJ2-5|TRBV14
ASSQELRAFQETQY
>TRBJ2-1|TRBV25-1
ASSEYRGGWYNEQF
>TRBJ2-1|TRBV7-3
ASSSSGRLYNEQF
>TRBJ2-7|TRBV2
ASSERRSYEQY
>TRBJ1-2|TRBV2
ASSEDGYGYT
>TRBJ2-3|TRBV29-1
SVVYSTDTQY
>TRBJ2-7|TRBV4-3
ASSQDVGSRGHEQY
>TRBJ1-5|TRBV27
ASSFSVGQPQH
>TRBJ2-4|TRBV29-1
SVAGAGGPGNIQY
>TRBJ2-3|TRBV6-6
AALQREPSDTQY
>TRBJ2-1|TRBV5-8
ASNSRGTSGNLEQF
>TRBJ2-2|TRBV19
ATYLAGRNTGELF
>TRBJ2-1|TRBV9
ASSPTPGLENEQF
>TRBJ2-3|TRBV11-1
ASSFQQGVTDTQY